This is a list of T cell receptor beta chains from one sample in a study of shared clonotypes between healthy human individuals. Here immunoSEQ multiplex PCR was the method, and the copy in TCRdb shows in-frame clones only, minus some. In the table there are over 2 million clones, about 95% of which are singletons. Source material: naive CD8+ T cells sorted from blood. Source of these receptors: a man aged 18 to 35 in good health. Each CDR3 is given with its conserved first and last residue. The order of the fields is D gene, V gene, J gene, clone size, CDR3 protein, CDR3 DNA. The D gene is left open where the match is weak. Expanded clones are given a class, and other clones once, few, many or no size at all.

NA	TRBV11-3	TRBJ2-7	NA	CASSPTGEADEQYF	TGTGCCAGCAGCCCGACCGGTGAGGCCGATGAGCAGTACTTC
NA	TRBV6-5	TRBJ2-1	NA	CASSYSNGGAYNEQFF	TGTGCCAGCAGTTACTCCAACGGGGGCGCCTACAATGAGCAGTTCTTC
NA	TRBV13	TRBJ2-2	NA	CASSPARGGELFF	TGTGCCAGCAGCCCCGCTAGGGGCGGGGAGCTGTTTTTT
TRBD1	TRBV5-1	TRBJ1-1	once	CASSLGQGGTEDFF	TGCGCCAGCTCCTTAGGACAGGGGGGCACTGAAGATTTCTTT
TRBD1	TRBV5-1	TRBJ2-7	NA	CASSLETGAYEQYF	TGCGCCAGCAGCTTGGAAACAGGGGCCTACGAGCAGTACTTC
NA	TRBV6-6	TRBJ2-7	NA	CASSLGVTYEQYF	TGTGCCAGCAGTTTGGGAGTCACCTACGAGCAGTACTTC
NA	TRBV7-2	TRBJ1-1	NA	CASSLGGGTEAFF	TGTGCCAGCAGCTTAGGCGGTGGGACTGAAGCTTTCTTT
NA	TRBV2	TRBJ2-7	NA	CASSGGYEQYF	TGTGCCAGCAGTGGGGGCTACGAGCAGTACTTC
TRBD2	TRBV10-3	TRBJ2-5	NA	CAISGLDAEQETQYF	TGTGCCATCAGCGGACTAGACGCGGAACAAGAGACCCAGTACTTC
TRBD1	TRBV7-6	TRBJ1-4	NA	CASSLAGTAFEKLFF	TGTGCCAGCAGCTTAGCGGGGACAGCTTTCGAAAAACTGTTTTTT
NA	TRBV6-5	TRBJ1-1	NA	CASSRKGVRNTEAFF	TGTGCCAGCAGTCGCAAGGGGGTTCGGAACACTGAAGCTTTCTTT
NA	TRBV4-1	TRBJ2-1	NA	CASSQGTGSYNEQFF	TGCGCCAGCAGCCAAGGGACTGGCTCCTACAATGAGCAGTTCTTC
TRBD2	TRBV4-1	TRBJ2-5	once	CASSQISGAGETQYF	TGCGCCAGCAGCCAAATAAGCGGGGCGGGCGAGACCCAGTACTTC
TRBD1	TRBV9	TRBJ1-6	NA	CASSRDRVNSPLHF	TGTGCCAGCTCTAGGGACAGGGTTAATTCACCCCTCCACTTT
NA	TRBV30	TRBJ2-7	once	CAWSIGRAYEQYF	TGTGCCTGGAGTATAGGGAGAGCCTACGAGCAGTACTTC
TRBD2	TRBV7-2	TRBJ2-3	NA	CASSLARLAGSTDTQYF	TGTGCCAGCAGCTTAGCGCGGCTAGCGGGGAGCACAGATACGCAGTATTTT
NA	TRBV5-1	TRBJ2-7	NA	CASSLASGEVYEQYF	TGCGCCAGCAGCTTGGCCTCGGGTGAGGTCTACGAGCAGTACTTC
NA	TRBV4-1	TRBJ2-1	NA	CASSGSRGLGNEQFF	TGCGCCAGCAGCGGATCGCGGGGCCTGGGGAATGAGCAGTTCTTC
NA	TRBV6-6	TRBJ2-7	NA	CASSYSLTVSYEQYF	TGTGCCAGCAGTTACTCGTTAACGGTCTCCTACGAGCAGTACTTC
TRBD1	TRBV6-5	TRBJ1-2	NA	CASSPPGTGDGYTF	TGTGCCAGCAGTCCCCCCGGGACAGGGGATGGCTACACCTTC
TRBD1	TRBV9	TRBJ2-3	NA	CASSAGNRGWDTQYF	TGTGCCAGCAGCGCCGGGAACAGGGGGTGGGATACGCAGTATTTT
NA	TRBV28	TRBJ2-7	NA	CASSLSDRSSYEQYF	TGTGCCAGCAGTTTATCGGACAGAAGCTCCTACGAGCAGTACTTC
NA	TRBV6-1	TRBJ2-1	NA	CASSGRRSYNEQFF	TGTGCCAGCAGTGGTCGCAGGTCCTACAATGAGCAGTTCTTC
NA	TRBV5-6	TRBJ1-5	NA	CASSLARYSNQPQHF	TGTGCCAGCAGCTTGGCCAGATATAGCAATCAGCCCCAGCATTTT
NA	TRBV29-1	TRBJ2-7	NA	CSVGPMGLWDEQYF	TGCAGCGTGGGCCCTATGGGGTTGTGGGACGAGCAGTACTTC
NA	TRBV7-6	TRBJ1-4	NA	CASSLDPVIEKLFF	TGTGCCAGCAGCTTAGATCCGGTAATTGAAAAACTGTTTTTT
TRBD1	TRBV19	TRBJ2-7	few	CASSLTGSSYEQYF	TGTGCCAGTAGTCTGACAGGGAGCTCCTACGAGCAGTACTTC
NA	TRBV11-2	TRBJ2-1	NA	CASSYGTSSLEQFF	TGTGCCAGCAGCTACGGGACGTCTTCTTTGGAGCAGTTCTTC
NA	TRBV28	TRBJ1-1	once	CASRLTGTEAFF	TGTGCCAGCAGGCTTACAGGCACTGAAGCTTTCTTT
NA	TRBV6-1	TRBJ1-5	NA	CASSERTYSNQPQHF	TGTGCCAGCAGTGAGAGAACCTATAGCAATCAGCCCCAGCATTTT
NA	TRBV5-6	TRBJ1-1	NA	CASSLALQGSINTEAFF	TGTGCCAGCAGCTTGGCGTTACAGGGATCTATCAACACTGAAGCTTTCTTT
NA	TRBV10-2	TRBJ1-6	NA	CASSPEQDSINSPLHF	TGCGCCAGCAGTCCGGAACAGGATTCGATCAATTCACCCCTCCACTTT
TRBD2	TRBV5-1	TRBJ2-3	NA	CASSLNTGLESLDTQYF	TGCGCCAGCAGCTTAAATACGGGACTAGAGTCTCTGGATACGCAGTATTTT
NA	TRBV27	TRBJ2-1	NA	CASGLQDRSYNEQFF	TGTGCCAGCGGGTTACAGGACCGTTCCTACAATGAGCAGTTCTTC
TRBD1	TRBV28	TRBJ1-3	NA	CASSLGDSRNTIYF	TGTGCCAGCAGTTTAGGGGACAGCCGAAACACCATATATTTT
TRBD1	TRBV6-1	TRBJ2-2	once	CASRNDRASTGELFF	TGTGCCAGCAGAAACGACAGGGCCAGCACCGGGGAGCTGTTTTTT
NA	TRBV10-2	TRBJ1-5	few	CASSEGGGNQPQHF	TGCGCCAGCAGTGAGGGCGGCGGCAATCAGCCCCAGCATTTT
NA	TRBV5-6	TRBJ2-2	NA	CASSLVLNTGELFF	TGTGCCAGCAGCTTGGTATTGAACACCGGGGAGCTGTTTTTT
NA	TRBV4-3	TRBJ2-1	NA	CASSQDLWGNEQFF	TGCGCCAGCAGCCAAGATCTTTGGGGCAATGAGCAGTTCTTC
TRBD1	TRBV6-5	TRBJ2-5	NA	CASSLTGVEETQYF	TGTGCCAGCAGCCTAACAGGGGTAGAGGAGACCCAGTACTTC
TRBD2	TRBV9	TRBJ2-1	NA	CASSSWEGMGEQFF	TGTGCCAGCAGCTCCTGGGAGGGGATGGGAGAGCAGTTCTTC
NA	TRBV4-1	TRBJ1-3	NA	CASSQDRSSGNTIYF	TGCGCCAGCAGCCAAGACCGGAGCTCTGGAAACACCATATATTTT
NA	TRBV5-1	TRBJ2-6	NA	CASSPHPPGQRSGANVLTF	TGCGCCAGCAGCCCACATCCCCCAGGACAAAGATCTGGGGCCAACGTCCTGACTTTC
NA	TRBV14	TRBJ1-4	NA	CASSQVSRYNEKLFF	TGTGCCAGCAGCCAAGTTTCCCGATATAATGAAAAACTGTTTTTT
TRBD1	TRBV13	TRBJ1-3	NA	CASSSQGTDIYF	TGTGCCAGCAGCTCTCAGGGGACAGACATATATTTT
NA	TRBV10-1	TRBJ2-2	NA	CASSELGERSGELFF	TGCGCCAGCAGTGAGTTAGGGGAACGATCCGGGGAGCTGTTTTTT
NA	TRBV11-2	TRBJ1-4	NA	CASSLGNEKLFF	TGTGCCAGCAGCTTGGGAAATGAAAAACTGTTTTTT
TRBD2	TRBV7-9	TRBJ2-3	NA	CASPQRESVTQYF	TGTGCTTCCCCCCAGCGGGAGTCAGTTACGCAGTATTTT
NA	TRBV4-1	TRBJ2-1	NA	CASSQAQTPYNEQFF	TGCGCCAGCAGCCAAGCACAGACCCCCTACAATGAGCAGTTCTTC
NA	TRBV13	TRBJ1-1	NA	CASSFQGSTEAFF	TGTGCCAGCAGCTTTCAGGGGAGCACTGAAGCTTTCTTT
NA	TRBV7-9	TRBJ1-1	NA	CASTKIGAGNTEAFF	TGTGCCAGCACCAAAATTGGGGCAGGGAACACTGAAGCTTTCTTT
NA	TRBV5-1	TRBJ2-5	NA	CASSLAQGIEETQYF	TGCGCCAGCAGCTTGGCCCAGGGGATAGAAGAGACCCAGTACTTC